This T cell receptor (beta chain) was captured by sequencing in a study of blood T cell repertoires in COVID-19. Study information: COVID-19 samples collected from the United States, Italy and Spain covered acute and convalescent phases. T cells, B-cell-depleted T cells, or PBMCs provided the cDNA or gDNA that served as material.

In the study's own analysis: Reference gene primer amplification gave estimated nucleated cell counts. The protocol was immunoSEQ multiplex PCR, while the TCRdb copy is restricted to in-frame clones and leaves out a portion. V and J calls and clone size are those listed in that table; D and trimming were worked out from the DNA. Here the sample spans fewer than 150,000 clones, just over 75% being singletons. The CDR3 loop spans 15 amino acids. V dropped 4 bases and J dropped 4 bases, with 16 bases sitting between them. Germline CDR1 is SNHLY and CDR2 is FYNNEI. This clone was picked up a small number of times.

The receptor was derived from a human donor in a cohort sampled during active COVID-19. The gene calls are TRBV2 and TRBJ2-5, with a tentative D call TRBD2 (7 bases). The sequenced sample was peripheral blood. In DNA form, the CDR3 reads TGTGCCAGCAGTGCTGCGGGGGCCGTGGGAGAGACCCAGTACTTC. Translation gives CASSAAGAVGETQYF.